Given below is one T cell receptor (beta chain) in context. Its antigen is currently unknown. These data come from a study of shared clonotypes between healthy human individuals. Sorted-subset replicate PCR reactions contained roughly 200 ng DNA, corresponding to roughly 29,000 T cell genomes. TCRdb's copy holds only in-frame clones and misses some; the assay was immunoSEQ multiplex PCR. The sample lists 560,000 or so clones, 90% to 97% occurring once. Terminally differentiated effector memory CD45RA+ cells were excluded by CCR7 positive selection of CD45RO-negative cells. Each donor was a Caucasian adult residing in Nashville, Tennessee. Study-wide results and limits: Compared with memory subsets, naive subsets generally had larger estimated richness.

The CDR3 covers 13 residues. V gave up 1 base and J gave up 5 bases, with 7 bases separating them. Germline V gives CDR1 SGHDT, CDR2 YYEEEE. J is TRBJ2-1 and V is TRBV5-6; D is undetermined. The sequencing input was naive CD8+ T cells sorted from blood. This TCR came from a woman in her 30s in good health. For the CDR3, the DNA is TGTGCCAGCAGCTTGCGGCCCAACAATGAGCAGTTCTTC. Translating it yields CASSLRPNNEQFF.